The source of this T cell receptor beta chain is a study of cytomegalovirus exposure and HLA in healthy donors (dated by TCRdb to about 2017). With regard to the full study: An earlier analysis of about 560 of the donors reported about 280 Gb of sequence data and approximately 120 million unique TCR beta sequences obtained from roughly 180 million T cells. An early release covering approximately 600 HLA-typed donors comprised approximately 290 gigabases of sequencing data and 85 million to 100 million unique TCR sequences. Among the roughly 430 genotyped donors, around 81% belonged to the genetic ancestry cluster associated with self-reported Caucasian donors. The study aimed to test whether cataloging public T cell receptors could reveal signatures of past pathogen exposure. The study profiled the T cell repertoires of hundreds of subjects by immunosequencing and related them to cytomegalovirus serostatus. Along with the roughly 610-subject first cohort, a separate validation cohort of over a hundred different subjects was used. The study combined high-throughput TCR immunosequencing, statistical association of individual TCRs with disease status, and machine learning to predict cytomegalovirus infection status. In a later analysis, previously published TCR beta repertoires from several hundred donors were re-analyzed and high-resolution HLA genotyping was added so that TCR occurrence patterns could be studied. Rather than using new phenotypic data, the later analysis identified candidate immune exposures from TCR beta sequences and from how often those sequences occurred across donors. An earlier analysis of some 500 of the donors used high-throughput TCR beta sequencing to judge whether each TCR beta V gene segment behaved as functional or pseudogenic. Alongside the repertoire data, information on donor age, sex, ethnicity and CMV serostatus was compiled. Genome-wide SNP genotypes for about 65% of the roughly 670 donors were used in a later genetic analysis, which treated that subset as a discovery cohort. Every discovery cohort repertoire had been produced on one sequencing platform. Class I and class II HLA loci were covered by the typing at four-digit resolution. Typing coverage differed by locus: A, B, C, DRB1 and DQB1 were typed in roughly 620-630 donors, DQA1 in about 550, DPA1 in 600 to 610, and DPB1 in approximately 450. Because of strong linkage in the cohort, roughly five DR-DQ haplotypes were treated as single units for association and clustering. Among some 400 genotyped donors of the cohort, an average of around 220,000 unique TCR beta nucleotide sequences was sequenced per donor, of which about 19% were non-productive.

What the research found in general, with its limitations: Because HLA typing was unavailable for some donors at each locus, only the typed subset was used in association tests. Linkage disequilibrium might explain the correlated functional status among segregating V segments, but an unknown experimental factor could not be ruled out. Three of the identified cytomegalovirus-associated TCR beta chains were confirmed in vitro to be specific for cytomegalovirus antigens. This cohort had only TCR beta chains sequenced, and the lack of alpha or paired-chain data limited which features could be detected. Because counts were too low, fewer than 20 rarely observed V segments, including chromosome 9 orphons, were excluded from the earlier analysis of about 500 of the donors. A cluster of highly shared sequence variants was judged likely to be a technical artifact of the sequencing pipeline. Broadly in line with IMGT annotations, most TCR beta V segments showed up in productive rearrangements about 87% or about 30% of the time in an earlier analysis of roughly 590 of the donors. Some IMGT-functional V segments, including TRBV6-2 and TRBV6-3, could not be distinguished by the 87-base-pair reads and were therefore excluded. For the cohort, immune exposure information was limited to CMV serostatus. According to a later analysis, most CMV-associated TCR beta chains appeared to be HLA-restricted, and the HLA associations seemed to be driven largely by CMV exposure. At a false discovery rate of 0.05, a later analysis linked about 17,000 TCR beta sequences to specific HLA alleles. An association between a missense DCLRE1C variant and V-gene and J-gene trimming of TCR beta chains was found in a later genetic analysis and replicated in an independent cohort. According to a later analysis, TCR association rates differed among HLA loci, with DRB1 alleles showing the most associated TCRs and HLA-C alleles showing the fewest. Sequencing depth was assumed to be roughly uniform across donors in the presence/absence analyses, though that assumption may not hold. A further reported finding was that TCR beta sequences accurately predicted the HLA-A and HLA-B alleles for most subjects in the first cohort. In a later analysis, several top co-occurrence clusters were reported to appear linked to parvovirus B19, influenza, CMV and Epstein-Barr virus. A later genetic analysis reported fewer N-insertions in productive TCRs among donors in an Asian-associated ancestry cluster than the approximately 700-donor mean. In both the original and validation cohorts, the classifier was reported to diagnose cytomegalovirus status with high specificity and sensitivity. It was suggested by the authors that the approach could potentially be generalized to other disease states and immunological phenotypes. Most TCR sequences were seen in very few donors, while some public TCRs were found in many individuals. A later analysis found that HLA-associated TCR beta chains were more clonally expanded and had lower generation probabilities than equally common non-associated chains. Strong co-occurrence of HLA alleles, especially DR and DQ, made assigning TCR associations to individual alleles difficult. A total of about 180 TCR beta chains were listed by the study as associated with cytomegalovirus.

This clone is a singleton in its sample. No antigen is known for it. Within one base of it there is no much larger clone, and no base qualities were kept. Libraries were built with the immunoSEQ multiplex PCR assay. For the multiplex PCR, a mixture combining 60 forward primers for TCR Vbeta segments and 13 reverse primers for TCR Jbeta segments was used. The CDR3 region of rearranged TCR beta genes was amplified from genomic DNA with a multiplex PCR assay. The Illumina HiSeq System was used to sequence the amplified TCR beta libraries as 87-base-pair reads. Turning to the authors' computational methods: In a later analysis, some 80 million unique TCR beta chains were counted across the 666 repertoires, and roughly 11 million of these chains were shared by at least two donors. A nearest-neighbor algorithm error-corrected the raw reads and collapsed the reads into unique sequences, merging closely related sequences to remove PCR and sequencing errors. To assign V, D and J gene segments, CDR3 sequences were aligned to IMGT reference sequences. For a sequence to be retained, at least a six-nucleotide match to both a V gene segment and a J gene segment was required. Rearrangements were classified as productive when the CDR3 lacked stop codons and remained in frame with V and J, and all other rearrangements were classified as non-productive. Following IMGT convention, CDR3 was defined as the stretch from the second conserved V-encoded cysteine up to the conserved J-encoded phenylalanine. The earlier analysis of 500 to 750 of the donors excluded any sequence lacking an unambiguous match to a single V gene segment. In an earlier analysis of approximately 590 of the donors, a V segment was called functional when productive rearrangements were above 56.7%, and segregating when the standard deviation between donors exceeded 5%. A statistical classification framework was developed to diagnose cytomegalovirus status using the catalog of TCR beta chain sequences. In a later analysis, TCR nucleotide sequences were compared against IMGT/GENE-DB human TR gene sequences so that V and J genes could be assigned. Using the TCRdist pipeline, a later analysis assigned CDR3 sequences along with most-parsimonious VDJ recombination scenarios. In a later analysis, each TCR beta chain was defined by its CDR3 amino acid sequence together with its V-gene family, and reads lacking a unique V-gene family were excluded. A later analysis removed several hundred highly shared, low-generation-probability nucleotide sequences to deal with suspected cross-contamination and a sequencing artifact. A later analysis calculated a clonal expansion index for each public chain from normalized within-repertoire ranks of inferred template counts. In a later analysis, generation probabilities were computed using a VDJ recombination model fitted to out-of-frame rearrangements, and the results were checked against IGoR. A later analysis scored TCR-TCR, TCR-HLA and TCR-CMV co-occurrence with hypergeometric tests, applying a repertoire-size bias correction to TCR pairs. False discovery rates were estimated in a later analysis by permuting HLA or CMV assignments 20 times. In a later analysis, co-occurring TCRs were grouped with DBSCAN, and TCRdist sequence similarity was added when clustering was performed within HLA-allele-positive subsets. Repertoires with fewer than 30,000 or more than 120,000 public chains were left out of co-occurrence clustering, as were roughly five repertoires with anomalous nucleotide sharing. Imported from immuneACCESS, the table was reduced by TCRdb to in-frame sequences with V and J called. These copies leave out some clones; in studies compared against another copy, an unresolved V gene accounts for under half, and the cause of the remainder is not known. From that table come the V and J calls and clone size; the DNA was used to work out D and trimming. Recorded for this sample are roughly 100,000 clones; around 80% of them occurred a single time. The ten largest clonotypes hold approximately 1.5% of the sample.

The CDR3 numbers 15 residues from cysteine through phenylalanine. Left in the record is the CDR3 DNA by itself, 45 bases read in frame from the first base. The germline V gene supplies CDR1 SQVTM and CDR2 ANQGSEA. V is pared back by 4 bases and J by 4 bases, with 16 bases lying between the germline termini. In total, approximately 690 healthy bone marrow donors made up the cohort. At the time of sampling, all cohort members were nominally healthy, though unrecorded immune exposures were likely present. The donor was CMV seronegative and was included in the group of about 400 seronegative cohort members. A peripheral blood sample was collected from each donor, and TCR beta sequencing was performed on peripheral blood mononuclear cells. The Qiagen DNeasy Blood Extraction Kit was used to extract genomic DNA from the blood cell samples.

Material for sequencing was PBMCs. The TCR sequence derives from a woman aged 40 to 55 in good health and CMV-seronegative. Rearrangement joined TRBV29-1 to TRBJ2-2, with TRBD2 tentatively as D gene (6 bases match). The CDR3 protein sequence reads: CSVVGGRGGTGELFF. The DNA sequence reads TGCAGCGTTGTCGGGGGACGAGGTGGCACCGGGGAGCTGTTTTTT.